Below are 14 T cell receptor beta chains sequenced from a single sample in a study of CD8 T cells in Susac syndrome. An amount of RNA that ranged from roughly 0.5 to 1 ug was reverse transcribed with random hexamers. TCRdb re-called the immunoSEQ multiplex PCR reads with MiXCR, one entry per CDR3 protein. This table holds under 200,000 distinct CDR3 sequences, 90% to 95% found once. Sequencing was done on a sample of CD4+ T cells from PBMCs. These receptors came from a human donor in good health.

CDR3 nucleotide sequence: TGTGCCAGCAGCCCAGGGGGCGATCACTATGGCTACACCTTC. Encoded protein: CASSPGGDHYGYTF. V and J are TRBV12-3 or TRBV12-4 and TRBJ1-2, with TRBD1 identical over 8 bases. J lost 3 bases, V lost 6 bases, and 6 bases had no gene match. This CDR3 region has 14 residues.

CDR3 in DNA: TGTGCCAGCAGAAACACAGGGCACGGCGGCTACACCTTC. As protein: CASRNTGHGGYTF. This chain uses TRBV12-3 or TRBV12-4 with TRBJ1-2, with D perhaps matching TRBD1 (6 bases). The CDR3 contains 13 residues. The V gene lost 6 bases and the J gene lost 8 bases, with 16 bases spanning the gap.

The J gene is TRBJ1-1, the V gene TRBV12-3 or TRBV12-4; D is ambiguous. The CDR3 spans 15 residues. V was shortened by 3 bases and J by 5 bases, with 16 bases between the two germline ends. The CDR3 DNA is TGTGCCAGCAGTTTTTCGGCGGGCGCGGGGACTGAAGCTTTCTTT. As protein: CASSFSAGAGTEAFF.

V usage is TRBV12-3 or TRBV12-4 and J usage is TRBJ2-5; tentatively, D is TRBD1 or TRBD2 (5 bases each). This CDR3 contains 15 residues. V was pared by 2 bases and J by 5 bases, with 15 bases between. The CDR3 bases are TGTGCCAGCAGTTTAACGAGGGGCTCCAGCGAGACCCAGTACTTC. Its protein is CASSLTRGSSETQYF.

The rearrangement links TRBV6-5 to TRBJ2-5; D is perhaps TRBD2 (5 bases). CDR3 size: 14 residues. CDR1 is MNHEY, CDR2 SVGAGI, per germline. The germline V and J ends were trimmed by 2 bases and 8 bases, with 15 bases remaining between them. The CDR3 coding sequence is TGTGCCAGCAGTTACCAGCAGCGGACGGGAACCCAGTACTTC. Its protein product is CASSYQQRTGTQYF.

This sequence joins TRBV28 and TRBJ2-1, with a weak D call TRBD1 (5 bases). The V gene lost 2 bases and the J gene lost 5 bases, with 7 bases spanning the gap. Germline CDR1 is MDHEN and CDR2 is SYDVKM. The length of the CDR3 is 13 residues. The CDR3: CASSLRQNNEQFF. CDR3 nucleotides: TGTGCCAGCAGTTTAAGACAGAACAATGAGCAGTTCTTC.

The chain couples TRBV20-1 to TRBJ2-3, with 10 bases identical to TRBD2. V was pared by 3 bases and J by 4 bases, with 1 base of the junction left unmatched. CDR3 length: 13 amino acids. Germline CDR1 and CDR2: DFQATT and SNEGSKA (reference sequence). The CDR3 nucleotides read TGCAGTGCTAGTGGGACTAGCGCAGATACGCAGTATTTT. Its translation is CSASGTSADTQYF.

The table lists this clonotype with a few counts. The V and J genes are TRBV5-4 and TRBJ2-5; D is possibly TRBD1 (5 bases). The CDR3 length is 14 residues. V was clipped by 0 bases and J by 0 bases, with 6 bases between them. Germline CDR1 is SGHNT and CDR2 is YYREEE (reference sequence). CDR3 nucleotides: TGTGCCAGCAGCTTGGCAGGGTACCAAGAGACCCAGTACTTC. Amino acid sequence: CASSLAGYQETQYF.

The genes are TRBV23-1 and TRBJ1-5; D gene uncertain. TRBV23-1 counts as an open reading frame of uncertain function. Trimming shortened V by 1 base and J by 3 bases, and 7 bases separated the two germline ends. The CDR3 totals 14 residues. Here the CDR3 DNA reads TGCGCCAGCAGTCAATACAGCCCCAATCAGCCCCAGCATTTT. It is translated as CASSQYSPNQPQHF.

A word on this clonotype: A junction boundary mismatches the germline segment, possibly from a read error. In DNA, the CDR3 is TGCGCGGAGCCTCCGGGACCGACCACAGATACGCAGTATTTT. This translates into CAEPPGPTTDTQYF. This chain connects TRBV28 to TRBJ2-3; D may match TRBD1 or TRBD2 (5 bases each). This CDR3 spans 14 amino acids. The germline V gene has CDR1 MDHEN and CDR2 SYDVKM.

The chain links TRBV2 to TRBJ1-5, with a tentative D call TRBD1 (6 bases). This CDR3 region has 17 residues. Germline V gene sequence: CDR1 SNHLY, CDR2 FYNNEI. The V gene lost 6 bases and the J gene lost 0 bases, with 18 bases spanning the gap. The CDR3 spells CASRKLPRTDSNQPQHF. CDR3 nucleotides: TGTGCCAGCAGGAAATTACCTAGGACAGATAGCAATCAGCCCCAGCATTTT.

The chain is built from TRBV19 and TRBJ2-5, with D unclear. Germline CDR1 is LNHDA and CDR2 is SQIVND (reference sequence). Trimming cost V 5 bases and J 5 bases, with 6 bases left between them. The CDR3 has 11 amino acids. CDR3 sequence reads: CASSRSETQYF. CDR3 nucleotide sequence: TGTGCCAGTAGTCGGTCTGAGACCCAGTACTTC.

The rearrangement links TRBV20-1 to TRBJ2-1; maybe TRBD2 (7 bases). The V and J ends lost 6 bases and 10 bases respectively, with 16 bases between them. Per germline, CDR1 DFQATT and CDR2 SNEGSKA (reference sequence). There are 12 residues in the CDR3. As DNA, the CDR3 is TGCAGTGCCTCACGAGGGGGAGGGGAGCAGTTCTTC. Protein: CSASRGGGEQFF.

The chain uses TRBV2 and TRBJ1-5; 7 bases align to TRBD1. V shed 6 bases, J shed 7 bases, and the junction held 9 bases outside the gene matches. CDR3 length: 14 residues. CDR1 and CDR2 (germline): SNHLY, FYNNEI. The CDR3 bases are TGTGCCAGCAGGGCCGGGACAGAGTTCCAGCCCCAGCATTTT. It codes for CASRAGTEFQPQHF.